These 7 T cell receptor beta chains were all obtained from the same sample, sequenced in a study of cytomegalovirus exposure and HLA in healthy donors. Use of 60 Vbeta and 13 Jbeta primers characterized the PCR. Assay: immunoSEQ multiplex PCR; the TCRdb copy retains only in-frame clones and omits some. The sample carries roughly 220,000 clones, around 86% recorded once. Material: PBMCs. The receptors were gathered from a woman in her forties in good health and CMV-seronegative.

This clone showed up just a few times. The chain carries TRBV5-1 and TRBJ2-2, with D unresolved. In germline, CDR1 is SGHRS, CDR2 YFSETQ. This CDR3 spans 17 amino acids. Between the trimmed V and J ends, which lost 0 bases and 0 bases, there was a span of 12 bases. In DNA form, the CDR3 reads TGCGCCAGCAGCTTGGTACCGGCGGCTCCGAACACCGGGGAGCTGTTTTTT. Its translation is CASSLVPAAPNTGELFF.

The genes are TRBV18 and TRBJ1-1; no reliable D call. Trimming shortened V by 3 bases and J by 5 bases, and 10 bases separated the two germline ends. Germline V CDR1 and CDR2: KGHSH, LQKENI. The CDR3 is 13 amino acids. CDR3 nucleotide sequence: TGTGCCAGCTCACCCCTCTCGAGGACTGAAGCTTTCTTT. It codes for CASSPLSRTEAFF.

This chain connects TRBV11-2 to TRBJ2-7; 7 nucleotides line up with TRBD2. V lost 1 base, J lost 0 bases, and 9 bases stayed unmatched. The CDR3 contains 17 residues. Germline V gene sequence: CDR1 SGHAT, CDR2 FQNNGV. Here the CDR3 DNA reads TGTGCCAGCAGCTTAGTCCCAACGGGAGGATCCTCCTACGAGCAGTACTTC. Translating gives CASSLVPTGGSSYEQYF.

This sequence joins TRBV9 and TRBJ1-2; D gene unclear. Germline V lookup: CDR1 SGDLS, CDR2 YYNGEE. This CDR3 has 14 residues. Trimming shortened V by 3 bases and J by 7 bases, and 16 bases separated the two germline ends. CDR3 in amino acids: CASSATDLKSGYTF. The CDR3 nucleotides are TGTGCCAGCAGCGCCACAGATTTAAAGAGTGGCTACACCTTC.

This chain connects TRBV5-1 to TRBJ2-3; 7 bases are shared with TRBD2. Germline CDR1 and CDR2: SGHRS and YFSETQ. V was clipped by 4 bases and J by 4 bases; unmatched bases: 0. There are 12 residues in the CDR3. The CDR3, as DNA: TGCGCCAGCAGCCGGGGGGCAGATACGCAGTATTTT. Translating it yields CASSRGADTQYF.

To note about this clone: One end of the junction varies from germline; a read error may be responsible. The rearrangement uses TRBV10-1 and TRBJ2-3, with 7 bases that match TRBD1. This CDR3 is built from 15 residues. Germline assignment: CDR1 WNHNN and CDR2 SYGVQD (reference sequence). The CDR3 loop is CARLSTGLSKDTQYF. Here the CDR3 DNA reads TGCGCCAGGCTTTCGACAGGGCTAAGCAAAGATACGCAGTATTTT.

This chain connects TRBV9 to TRBJ2-5; no definite D call. Judging by the DNA end, TRBJ2-7 fits better; the J call may be wrong. Per the germline V gene, CDR1 is SGDLS and CDR2 is YYNGEE. The CDR3 is 14 amino acids. Here the CDR3 DNA reads TGTGCCAGCAGCGTAGGCGGTGTCTCCTACGAGCAGTACTTC. This translates into CASSVGGVSYEQYF.